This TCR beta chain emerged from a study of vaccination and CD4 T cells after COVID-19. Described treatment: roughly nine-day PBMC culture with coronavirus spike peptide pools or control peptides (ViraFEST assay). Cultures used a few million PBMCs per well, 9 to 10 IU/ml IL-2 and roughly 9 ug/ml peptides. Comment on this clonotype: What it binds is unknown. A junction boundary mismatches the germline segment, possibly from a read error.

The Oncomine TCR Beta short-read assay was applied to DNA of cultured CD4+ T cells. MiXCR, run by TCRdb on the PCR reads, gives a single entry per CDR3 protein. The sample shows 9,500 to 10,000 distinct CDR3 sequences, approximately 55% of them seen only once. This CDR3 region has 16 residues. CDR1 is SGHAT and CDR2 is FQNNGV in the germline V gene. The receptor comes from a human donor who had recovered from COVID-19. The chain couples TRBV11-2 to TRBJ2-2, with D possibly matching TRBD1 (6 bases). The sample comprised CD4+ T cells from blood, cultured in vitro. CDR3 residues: CTSSLVYRENTGELFF. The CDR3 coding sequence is TGTACCAGCAGCTTAGTATACAGGGAAAACACCGGGGAGCTGTTTTTT.